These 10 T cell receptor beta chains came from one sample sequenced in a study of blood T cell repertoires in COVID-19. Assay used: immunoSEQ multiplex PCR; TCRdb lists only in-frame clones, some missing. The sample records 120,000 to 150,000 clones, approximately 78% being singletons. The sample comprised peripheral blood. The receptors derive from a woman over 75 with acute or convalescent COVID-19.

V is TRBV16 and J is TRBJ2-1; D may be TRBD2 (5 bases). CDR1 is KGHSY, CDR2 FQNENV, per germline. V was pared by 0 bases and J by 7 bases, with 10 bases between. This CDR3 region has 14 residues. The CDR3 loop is CASSQSERMNEQFF. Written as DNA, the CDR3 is TGTGCCAGCAGCCAATCCGAGCGGATGAATGAGCAGTTCTTC.

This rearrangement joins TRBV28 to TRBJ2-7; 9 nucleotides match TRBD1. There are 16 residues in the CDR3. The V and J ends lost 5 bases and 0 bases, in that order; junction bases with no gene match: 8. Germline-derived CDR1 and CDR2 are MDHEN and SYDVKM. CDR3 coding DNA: TGTGCCAGCAGTACCCCGGACAGGGGCTTCTCCTACGAGCAGTACTTC. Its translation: CASSTPDRGFSYEQYF.

The CDR3 loop is CAISSSGNTIYF. The CDR3 nucleotides read TGTGCCATCAGCAGCTCTGGAAACACCATATATTTT. The chain links TRBV10-3 to TRBJ1-3; no firm D call. This CDR3 is 12 amino acids long. V lost 6 bases and J lost 0, with 3 bases in between. CDR1 and CDR2 from the germline V gene are ENHRY and SYGVKD.

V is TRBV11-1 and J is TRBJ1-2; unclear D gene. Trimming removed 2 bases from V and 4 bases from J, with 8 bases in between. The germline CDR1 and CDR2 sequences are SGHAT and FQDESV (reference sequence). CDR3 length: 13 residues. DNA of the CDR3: TGTGCCAGCAGCTTAAGACGGAGCTATGGCTACACCTTC. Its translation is CASSLRRSYGYTF.

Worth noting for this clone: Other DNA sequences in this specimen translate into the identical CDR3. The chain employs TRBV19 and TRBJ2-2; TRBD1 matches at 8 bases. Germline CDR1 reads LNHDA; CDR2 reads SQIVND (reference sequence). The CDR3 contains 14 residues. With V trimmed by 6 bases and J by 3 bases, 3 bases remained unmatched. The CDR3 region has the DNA TGTGCCAGTAGCGGACAGGGCTACACCGGGGAGCTGTTTTTT. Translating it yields CASSGQGYTGELFF.

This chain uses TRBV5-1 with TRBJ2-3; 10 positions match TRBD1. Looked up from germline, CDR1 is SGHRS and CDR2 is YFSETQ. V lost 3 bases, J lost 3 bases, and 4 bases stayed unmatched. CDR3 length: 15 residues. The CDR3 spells CASSWGTGDTDTQYF. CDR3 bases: TGCGCCAGCAGCTGGGGGACAGGGGATACAGATACGCAGTATTTT.

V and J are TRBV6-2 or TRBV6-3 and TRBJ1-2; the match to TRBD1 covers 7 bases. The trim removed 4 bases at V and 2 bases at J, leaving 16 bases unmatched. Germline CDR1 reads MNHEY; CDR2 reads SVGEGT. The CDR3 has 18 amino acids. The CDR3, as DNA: TGTGCCAGCAGTTCTCGACAGGGCCCAACCCACGGCAACTATGGCTACACCTTC. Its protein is CASSSRQGPTHGNYGYTF.

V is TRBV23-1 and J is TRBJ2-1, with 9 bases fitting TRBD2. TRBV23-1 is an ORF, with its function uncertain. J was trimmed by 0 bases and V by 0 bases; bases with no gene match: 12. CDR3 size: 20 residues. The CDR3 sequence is CASSQSRELAGVDSYNEQFF. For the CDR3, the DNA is TGCGCCAGCAGTCAATCGAGGGAACTAGCGGGTGTGGACTCCTACAATGAGCAGTTCTTC.

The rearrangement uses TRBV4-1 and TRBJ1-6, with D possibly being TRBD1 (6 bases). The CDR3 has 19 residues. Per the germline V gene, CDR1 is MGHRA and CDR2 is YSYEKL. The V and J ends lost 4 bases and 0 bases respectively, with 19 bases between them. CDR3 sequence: CASSPRGTGVSSYNSPLHF. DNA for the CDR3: TGCGCCAGCAGCCCAAGGGGGACCGGAGTTAGCTCCTATAATTCACCCCTCCACTTT.

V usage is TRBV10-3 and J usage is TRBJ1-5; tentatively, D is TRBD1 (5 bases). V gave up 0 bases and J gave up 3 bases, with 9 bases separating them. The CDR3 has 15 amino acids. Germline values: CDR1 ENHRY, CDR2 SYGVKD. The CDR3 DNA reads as TGTGCCATCAGTGAGTCGGGGGGGACCAATCAGCCCCAGCATTTT. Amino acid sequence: CAISESGGTNQPQHF.